The clone carrying this T cell receptor beta chain was counted at least ten times. This specimen comes from a study of T cells in Graves' hyperthyroidism and ophthalmopathy. The CDR3 spans 15 residues. Unmatched junction bases numbered 7, after V lost 2 bases and J lost 6 bases. Germline V CDR1 and CDR2: SGHVS, FQNEAQ. Using RNA transcripts as the source, TCR beta CDR3 regions were amplified. Carried out on the TCR CDR3, a first-round RT-PCR used the HTBI primer set. Each CDR3 protein gets one entry after TCRdb re-called the multiplex PCR reads with MiXCR. The sample records fewer than 600,000 distinct CDR3 sequences, 11% to 15% being singletons.

This sequence originates from a woman aged 40 to 55 with Graves' hyperthyroidism. The sequenced sample consisted of blood. V usage is TRBV7-8 and J usage is TRBJ2-4; 7 bases line up with TRBD1. CDR3 coding DNA: TGTGCCAGCAGCTTAATTGACAGGGAAGGAAACATTCAGTACTTC. This sequence encodes CASSLIDREGNIQYF.